Following are 19 T cell receptor beta chains from one sample sequenced in a study of T-cell reconstitution after alpha-beta-depleted transplantation in children. Preparation of the TCRbeta library involved a method that used unique molecular identifiers. Using its own MiXCR run on the PCR reads, TCRdb lists one record per CDR3 protein. The data show fewer than 550,000 distinct CDR3 sequences, 15% to 20% seen once. The source material was PBMCs, mostly from graft donor cells, sampled 360 days after TCRalphabeta/CD19-depleted stem cell transplant. Source of these receptors: a boy younger than two who had a stem cell transplant for Wiskott-Aldrich syndrome, so the T cells may come from the graft donor.

The CDR3 here is CASSSGQGVPNNEQFF. In DNA form, the CDR3 reads TGTGCCAGCAGCTCGGGACAGGGGGTTCCTAACAATGAGCAGTTCTTC. The V and J genes are TRBV7-6 and TRBJ2-1, with 11 bases that match TRBD1. Germline V gene data show CDR1 as SGHVS and CDR2 as FNYEAQ. The CDR3 extends over 16 amino acids. V lost 4 bases, J lost 5 bases, and 7 bases stayed unmatched.

This clonotype was counted only a few times. The chain links TRBV10-3 to TRBJ2-3; perhaps TRBD2 as D (6 bases). Trimming stripped 7 bases from V and 2 bases from J, with 10 bases between. This CDR3 has 13 amino acids. CDR1 ENHRY and CDR2 SYGVKD come from the germline V gene. This CDR3 is CAINRDSTDTQYF. The CDR3 DNA reads as TGTGCCATCAACCGGGACTCCACAGATACGCAGTATTTT.

This clonotype was recorded a few times. This chain joins TRBV24-1 and TRBJ2-3; no reliable D call. V was clipped by 3 bases and J by 2 bases, with 17 bases between them. The CDR3 contains 17 residues. Germline CDR1 reads KGHDR; CDR2 reads SFDVKD. The CDR3 loop reads CATSDPRGPGLTDTQYF. DNA for the CDR3: TGTGCCACCAGTGATCCCCGCGGTCCGGGCCTCACAGATACGCAGTATTTT.

V is TRBV5-1 and J is TRBJ2-1; tentatively, D is TRBD2 (6 bases). CDR1 and CDR2 (germline): SGHRS, YFSETQ. Deletions cut 2 bases from V and 4 bases from J, with 13 bases between. This CDR3 is 15 amino acids long. For the CDR3, the DNA is TGCGCCAGCAGCTTCGAGGGAGGCTTATACAATGAGCAGTTCTTC. Translation gives CASSFEGGLYNEQFF.

The chain recombines TRBV27 with TRBJ2-7; TRBD2 might be the D (5 bases). Trimming pared 0 bases from V and 3 bases from J, leaving 12 bases between. The CDR3 loop spans 15 amino acids. The germline CDR1 and CDR2 sequences are MNHEY and SMNVEV (reference sequence). CDR3 loop: CASSLSGRENYEQYF. As DNA, the CDR3 is TGTGCCAGCAGTTTATCAGGCCGGGAAAACTACGAGCAGTACTTC.

The chain recombines TRBV5-4 with TRBJ2-1, with 8 nucleotides matching TRBD2. Trimming at V came to 6 bases and at J to 8 bases, leaving 10 bases not matched to a gene. CDR1 is SGHNT and CDR2 is YYREEE in the germline V gene (reference sequence). This CDR3 is built from 14 residues. The DNA of the CDR3 is TGTGCCAGCAACCCGGGACTAGTTCAACATGAGCAGTTCTTC. Translation: CASNPGLVQHEQFF.

The DNA for the CDR3 is TGTGCCAGCAGGGACGGAGTTAGCAATGAGCAGTTCTTC. It yields the protein CASRDGVSNEQFF. The chain uses TRBV6-2 or TRBV6-3 and TRBJ2-1, with no clear D. V lost 6 bases and J 6 bases, leaving 12 bases between the germline ends. The CDR3 runs to 13 residues. Germline values: CDR1 MNHEY, CDR2 SVGEGT.

This clonotype showed up just a few times. The V and J genes are TRBV10-3 and TRBJ2-7; a weak D match, TRBD1 (6 bases). The germline V gene encodes CDR1 ENHRY and CDR2 SYGVKD. The CDR3 has 12 residues. Between the trimmed V and J ends, which lost 6 bases and 1 base, there was a span of 7 bases. CDR3 sequence reads: CAIRTGSYEQYF. The CDR3, as DNA: TGTGCCATCAGAACAGGGTCCTACGAGCAGTACTTC.

This sequence joins TRBV7-8 and TRBJ2-1, with D tentatively TRBD1 (6 bases). CDR1 SGHVS and CDR2 FQNEAQ come from the germline V gene. The CDR3 covers 18 residues. Trimming removed 2 bases at V and 0 bases at J, with 17 bases between. For the CDR3, the DNA is TGTGCCAGCAGCTTATTGGGGGCCCCTCCGAGCTCCTACAATGAGCAGTTCTTC. It specifies CASSLLGAPPSSYNEQFF.

The CDR3: CASSTPPQGTGELFF. DNA for the CDR3: TGTGCCAGTAGTACCCCCCCTCAGGGCACCGGGGAGCTGTTTTTT. The rearrangement links TRBV19 to TRBJ2-2; tentatively, D is TRBD1 (5 bases). CDR3 length: 15 residues. With 4 bases removed from V and 4 bases from J, the gap between germline ends came to 13 bases. CDR1 and CDR2 (germline): LNHDA, SQIVND (reference sequence).

Worth noting for this clonotype: A much larger clone differs by one base, so this may be a read error. V gene TRBV11-2 combines with J gene TRBJ2-2; D ambiguous. The germline CDR1 and CDR2 sequences are SGHAT and FQNNGV. This CDR3 contains 14 residues. V was cut by 2 bases and J by 7 bases, with 11 bases left in between. CDR3 residues: CASSLRVEDGELFF. The CDR3 DNA follows: TGTGCCAGCAGCTTAAGGGTAGAGGACGGGGAGCTGTTTTTT.

This clonotype was observed a handful of times. The V call is TRBV3-1, the J call TRBJ1-1, with 8 bases lining up with TRBD1. CDR1 is LGHDT and CDR2 is YNNKEL in the germline V gene (reference sequence). This CDR3 contains 13 residues. V lost 2 bases, J lost 5 bases, and 1 base stayed unmatched. CDR3 protein: CASSQNRGTEAFF. CDR3 DNA: TGTGCCAGCAGCCAAAACAGGGGGACTGAAGCTTTCTTT.

The chain joins TRBV7-8 to TRBJ2-3; 12 bases agree with TRBD2. This CDR3 contains 15 residues. Trimming removed 5 bases from V and 4 bases from J; junction bases left unmatched: 4. From germline, CDR1 is SGHVS and CDR2 FQNEAQ. The CDR3 DNA sequence: TGTGCCAGCAGCCGGTGGACTAGCGGGGCAGATACGCAGTATTTT. It is translated as CASSRWTSGADTQYF.

This clonotype has just a few counts. The CDR3 loop reads CASSIPTSGSGTQYF. CDR3 coding DNA: TGTGCCAGCAGCATTCCGACTAGCGGGAGCGGGACCCAGTACTTC. The V and J genes are TRBV7-9 and TRBJ2-5, with 12 bases fitting TRBD2. This CDR3 has 15 residues. J gave up 7 bases and V 5 bases, and 8 bases lay outside the gene matches. Germline V lookup: CDR1 SEHNR, CDR2 FQNEAQ (reference sequence).

The chain links TRBV24-1 to TRBJ2-3; D remains unclear. The germline CDR1 and CDR2 sequences are KGHDR and SFDVKD. The length of the CDR3 is 14 residues. V was clipped by 9 bases and J by 0 bases, with 12 bases between them. The CDR3 region has the DNA TGTGCCACCTCGCGGAGTCTTAGCACAGATACGCAGTATTTT. This gives the protein CATSRSLSTDTQYF.

This clonotype was found a few times. The V gene is TRBV20-1, the J gene TRBJ2-7; D might be TRBD2 (6 bases). Per germline, CDR1 DFQATT and CDR2 SNEGSKA (reference sequence). The CDR3 extends over 15 amino acids. V shed 0 bases and J shed 0 bases, with 12 bases lying between them. The CDR3 nucleotides are TGCAGTGCTAGAGATCCGGGGGTCAACTCCTACGAGCAGTACTTC. Protein: CSARDPGVNSYEQYF.

This clonotype was detected only a few times. This chain uses TRBV5-6 with TRBJ2-1; D uncertain. With 0 bases removed from V and 7 bases from J, the gap between germline ends came to 17 bases. The CDR3 contains 16 residues. In germline, CDR1 is SGHDT, CDR2 YYEEEE. CDR3 protein: CASSLEGLTVRNEQFF. As DNA, the CDR3 is TGTGCCAGCAGCTTGGAAGGGTTGACGGTTAGAAATGAGCAGTTCTTC.

The chain combines TRBV20-1 with TRBJ2-1; possible D gene TRBD1, 6 bases. Germline V gene data show CDR1 as DFQATT and CDR2 as SNEGSKA (reference sequence). CDR3 length: 15 residues. V dropped 3 bases and J dropped 1 base, with 13 bases sitting between them. The CDR3 DNA follows: TGCAGTGCTAGGGGGGTCACAGGGTCCTACAATGAGCAGTTCTTC. Its translation is CSARGVTGSYNEQFF.

This clonotype was counted between two and nine times. V is TRBV29-1 and J is TRBJ1-3; TRBD1 matches 7 bases. This CDR3 is built from 13 residues. J was trimmed by 3 bases and V by 7 bases; bases with no gene match: 6. Germline V gene sequence: CDR1 SQVTM, CDR2 ANQGSEA. CDR3 loop: CSAAGTVGNTIYF. In nucleotides, the CDR3 is TGCAGCGCGGCCGGGACAGTTGGAAACACCATATATTTT.